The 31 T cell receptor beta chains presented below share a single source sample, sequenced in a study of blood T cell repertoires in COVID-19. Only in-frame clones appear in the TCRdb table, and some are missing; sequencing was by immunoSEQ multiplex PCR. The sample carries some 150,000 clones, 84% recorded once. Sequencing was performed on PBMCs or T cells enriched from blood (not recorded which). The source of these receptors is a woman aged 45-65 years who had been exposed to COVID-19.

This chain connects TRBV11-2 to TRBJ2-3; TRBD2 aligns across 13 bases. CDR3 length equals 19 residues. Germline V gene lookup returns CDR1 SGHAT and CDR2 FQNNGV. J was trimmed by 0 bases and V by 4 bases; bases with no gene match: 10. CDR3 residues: CASSWPTGTSGTSTDTQYF. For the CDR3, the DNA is TGTGCCAGCAGCTGGCCGACCGGGACTAGCGGGACTAGCACAGATACGCAGTATTTT.

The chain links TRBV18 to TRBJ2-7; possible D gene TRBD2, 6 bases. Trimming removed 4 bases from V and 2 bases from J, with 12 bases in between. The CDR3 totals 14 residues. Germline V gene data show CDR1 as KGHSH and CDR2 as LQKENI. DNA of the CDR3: TGTGCCAGCTCACGGGGGGATGTCCCCTACGAGCAGTACTTC. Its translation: CASSRGDVPYEQYF.

CDR3 residues: CATSAGLNQPQHF. DNA for the CDR3: TGTGCCACCAGTGCGGGATTAAATCAGCCCCAGCATTTT. V and J are TRBV24-1 and TRBJ1-5; no clear D. Trimming removed 5 bases at V and 4 bases at J, with 8 bases between. Germline CDR1 KGHDR, CDR2 SFDVKD. The CDR3 runs to 13 residues.

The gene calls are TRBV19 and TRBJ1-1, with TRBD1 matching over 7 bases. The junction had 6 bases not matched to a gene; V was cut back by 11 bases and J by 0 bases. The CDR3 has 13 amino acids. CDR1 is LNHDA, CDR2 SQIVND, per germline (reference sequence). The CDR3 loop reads CAVRTGMNTEAFF. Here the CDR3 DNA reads TGTGCCGTAAGGACAGGTATGAACACTGAAGCTTTCTTT.

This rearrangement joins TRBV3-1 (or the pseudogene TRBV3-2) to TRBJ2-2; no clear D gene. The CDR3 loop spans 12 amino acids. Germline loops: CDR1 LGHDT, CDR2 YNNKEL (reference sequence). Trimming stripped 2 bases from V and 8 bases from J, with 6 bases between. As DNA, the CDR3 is TGTGCCAGCAGCCAAACTGCTGGGGAGCTGTTTTTT. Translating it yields CASSQTAGELFF.

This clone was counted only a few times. CDR3 nucleotides: TGTGCCAGCAGACAGGGTAACAATTCACCCCTCCACTTT. Translation gives CASRQGNNSPLHF. The V and J genes are TRBV27 and TRBJ1-6, with a possible D match to TRBD1 (6 bases). The CDR3 sequence is 13 residues long. Trimming took 6 bases from V and 7 from J, leaving 10 bases between them. Looked up from germline, CDR1 is MNHEY and CDR2 is SMNVEV (reference sequence).

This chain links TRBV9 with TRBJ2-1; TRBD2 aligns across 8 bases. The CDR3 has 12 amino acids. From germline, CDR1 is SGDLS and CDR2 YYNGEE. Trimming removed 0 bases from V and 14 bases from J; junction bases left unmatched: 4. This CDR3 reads CASSVAPGGEFF. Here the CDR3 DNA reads TGTGCCAGCAGCGTAGCCCCGGGGGGGGAGTTCTTC.

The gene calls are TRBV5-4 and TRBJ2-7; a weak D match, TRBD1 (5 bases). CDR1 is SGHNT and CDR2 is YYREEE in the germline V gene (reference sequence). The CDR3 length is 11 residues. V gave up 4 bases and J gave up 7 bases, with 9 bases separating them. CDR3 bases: TGTGCCAGCAGCGCGACAGAGGAGCAGTACTTC. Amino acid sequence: CASSATEEQYF.

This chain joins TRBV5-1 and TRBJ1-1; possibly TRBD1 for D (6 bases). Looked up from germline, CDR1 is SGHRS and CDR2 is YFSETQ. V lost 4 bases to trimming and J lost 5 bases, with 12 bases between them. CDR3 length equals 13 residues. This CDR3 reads CASSHVGQTEAFF. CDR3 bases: TGCGCCAGCAGCCACGTAGGACAGACTGAAGCTTTCTTT.

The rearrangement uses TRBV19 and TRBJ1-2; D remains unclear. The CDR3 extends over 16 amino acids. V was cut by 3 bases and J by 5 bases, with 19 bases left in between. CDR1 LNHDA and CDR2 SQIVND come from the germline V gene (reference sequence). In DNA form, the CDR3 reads TGTGCCAGTAGTATCGACTCCACCACGGGTGGGTATGGCTACACCTTC. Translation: CASSIDSTTGGYGYTF.

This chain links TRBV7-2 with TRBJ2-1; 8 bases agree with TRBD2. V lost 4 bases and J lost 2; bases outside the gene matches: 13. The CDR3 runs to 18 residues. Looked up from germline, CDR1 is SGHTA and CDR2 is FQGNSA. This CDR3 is CASSSLGVRGDPYNEQFF. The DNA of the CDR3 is TGTGCCAGCAGCTCCCTCGGGGTGCGGGGGGATCCCTACAATGAGCAGTTCTTC. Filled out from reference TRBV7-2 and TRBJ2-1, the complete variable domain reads GAGVSQSPSNKVTEKGKDVELRCDPISGHTALYWYRQSLGQGLEFLIYFQGNSAPDKSGLPSDRFSAERTGGSVSTLTIQRTQQEDSAVYLCASSSLGVRGDPYNEQFFGPGTRLTVL.

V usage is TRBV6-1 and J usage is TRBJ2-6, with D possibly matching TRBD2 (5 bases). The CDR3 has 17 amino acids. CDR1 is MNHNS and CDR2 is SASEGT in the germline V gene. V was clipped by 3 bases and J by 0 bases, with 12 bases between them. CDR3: CASSEAGGLSGANVLTF. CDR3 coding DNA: TGTGCCAGCAGTGAGGCCGGAGGTCTCTCTGGGGCCAACGTCCTGACTTTC.

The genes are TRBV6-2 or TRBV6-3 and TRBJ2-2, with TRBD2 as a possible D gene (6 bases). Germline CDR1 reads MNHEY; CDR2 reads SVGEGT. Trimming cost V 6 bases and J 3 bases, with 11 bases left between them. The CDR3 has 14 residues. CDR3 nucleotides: TGTGCCAGCAGCAATGGAGGGGACACCGGGGAGCTGTTTTTT. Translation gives CASSNGGDTGELFF.

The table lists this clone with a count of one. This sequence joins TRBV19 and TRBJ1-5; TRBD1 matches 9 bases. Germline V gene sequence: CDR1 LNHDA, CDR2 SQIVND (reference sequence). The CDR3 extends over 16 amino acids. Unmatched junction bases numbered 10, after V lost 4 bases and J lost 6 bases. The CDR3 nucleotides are TGTGCCAGTAGTAGGGGACAGGGAAGGGGTGTTCAGCCCCAGCATTTT. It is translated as CASSRGQGRGVQPQHF.

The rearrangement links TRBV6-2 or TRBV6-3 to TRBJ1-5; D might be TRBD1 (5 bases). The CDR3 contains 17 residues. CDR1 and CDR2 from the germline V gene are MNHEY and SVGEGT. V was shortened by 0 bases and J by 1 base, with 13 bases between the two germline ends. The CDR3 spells CASSYSIGGASNQPQHF. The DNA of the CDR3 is TGTGCCAGCAGTTACTCGATCGGGGGTGCGAGCAATCAGCCCCAGCATTTT.

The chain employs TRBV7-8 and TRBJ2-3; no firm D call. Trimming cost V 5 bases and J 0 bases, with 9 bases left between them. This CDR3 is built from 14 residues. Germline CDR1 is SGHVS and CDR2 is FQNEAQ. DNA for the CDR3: TGTGCCAGCAGCCCACCGGTCAGCACAGATACGCAGTATTTT. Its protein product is CASSPPVSTDTQYF.

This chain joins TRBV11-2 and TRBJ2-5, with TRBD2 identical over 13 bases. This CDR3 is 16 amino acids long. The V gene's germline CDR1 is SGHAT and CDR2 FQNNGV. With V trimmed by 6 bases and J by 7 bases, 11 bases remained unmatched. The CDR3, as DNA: TGTGCCAGCAGTCCAACTAGCGGGGGGGGCTTTGGGACCCAGTACTTC. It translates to CASSPTSGGGFGTQYF.

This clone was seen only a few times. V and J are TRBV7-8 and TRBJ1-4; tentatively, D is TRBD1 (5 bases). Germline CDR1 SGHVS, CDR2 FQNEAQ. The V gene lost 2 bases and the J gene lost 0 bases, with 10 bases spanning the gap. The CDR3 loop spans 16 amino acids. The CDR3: CASSLRRGATNEKLFF. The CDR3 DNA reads TGTGCCAGCAGCTTACGGAGGGGAGCAACTAATGAAAAACTGTTTTTT.

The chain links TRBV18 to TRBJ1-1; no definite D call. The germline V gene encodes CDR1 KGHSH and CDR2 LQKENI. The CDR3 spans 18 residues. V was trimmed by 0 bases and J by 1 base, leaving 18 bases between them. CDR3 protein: CASSPPPSAEDQNTEAFF. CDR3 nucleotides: TGTGCCAGCTCACCACCCCCTTCCGCGGAGGACCAGAACACTGAAGCTTTCTTT.

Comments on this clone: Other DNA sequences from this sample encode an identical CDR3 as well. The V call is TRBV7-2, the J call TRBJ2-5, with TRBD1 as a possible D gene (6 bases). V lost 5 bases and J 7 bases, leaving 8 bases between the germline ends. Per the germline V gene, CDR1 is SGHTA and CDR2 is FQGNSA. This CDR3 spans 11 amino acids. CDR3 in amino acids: CASSQQGTQYF. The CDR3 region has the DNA TGTGCCAGCAGCCAACAGGGGACCCAGTACTTC.

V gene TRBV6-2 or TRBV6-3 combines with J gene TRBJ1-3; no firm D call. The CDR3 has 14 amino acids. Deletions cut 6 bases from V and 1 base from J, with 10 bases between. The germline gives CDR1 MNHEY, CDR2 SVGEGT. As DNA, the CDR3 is TGTGCCAGCAGCCCCGGGTGGTCTGGAAACACCATATATTTT. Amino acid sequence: CASSPGWSGNTIYF.

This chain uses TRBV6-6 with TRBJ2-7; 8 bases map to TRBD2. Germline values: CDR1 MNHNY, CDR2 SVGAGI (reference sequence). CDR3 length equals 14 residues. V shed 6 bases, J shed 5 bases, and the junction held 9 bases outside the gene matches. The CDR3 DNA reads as TGTGCCAGCAGGAGGACTAGCTCCGTCCACGAGCAGTACTTC. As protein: CASRRTSSVHEQYF.

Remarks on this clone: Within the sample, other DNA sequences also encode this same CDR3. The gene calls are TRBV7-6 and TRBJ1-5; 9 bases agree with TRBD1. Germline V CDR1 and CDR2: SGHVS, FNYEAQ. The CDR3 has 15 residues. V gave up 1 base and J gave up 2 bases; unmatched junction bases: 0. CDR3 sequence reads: CASSLDRGRNQPQHF. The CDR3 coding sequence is TGTGCCAGCAGCTTAGACAGGGGGCGCAATCAGCCCCAGCATTTT. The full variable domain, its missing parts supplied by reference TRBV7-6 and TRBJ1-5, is GAGVSQSPRYKVTKRGQDVALRCDPISGHVSLYWYRQALGQGPEFLTYFNYEAQQDKSGLPNDRFSAERPEGSISTLTIQRTEQRDSAMYRCASSLDRGRNQPQHFGDGTRLSIL.

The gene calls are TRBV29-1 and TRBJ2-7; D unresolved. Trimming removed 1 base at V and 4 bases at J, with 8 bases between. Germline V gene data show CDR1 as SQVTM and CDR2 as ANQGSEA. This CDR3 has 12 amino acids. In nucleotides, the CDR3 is TGCAGCGTTGAAGGGTCCGGTTACGAGCAGTACTTC. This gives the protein CSVEGSGYEQYF.

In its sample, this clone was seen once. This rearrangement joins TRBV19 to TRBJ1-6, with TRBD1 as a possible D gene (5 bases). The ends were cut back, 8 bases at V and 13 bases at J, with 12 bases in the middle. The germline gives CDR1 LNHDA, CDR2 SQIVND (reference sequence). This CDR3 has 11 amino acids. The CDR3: CASGGLIPLHF. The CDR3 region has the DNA TGTGCCAGTGGGGGGTTAATCCCCCTCCACTTT. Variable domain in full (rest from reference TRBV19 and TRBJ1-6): DGGITQSPKYLFRKEGQNVTLSCEQNLNHDAMYWYRQDPGQGLRLIYYSQIVNDFQKGDIAEGYSVSREKKESFPLTVTSAQKNPTAFYLCASGGLIPLHFGNGTRLTVT.

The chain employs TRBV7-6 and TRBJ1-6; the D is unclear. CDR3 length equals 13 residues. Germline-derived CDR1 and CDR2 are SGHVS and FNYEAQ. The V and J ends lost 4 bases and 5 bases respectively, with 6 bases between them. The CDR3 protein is CASSSLDNSPLHF. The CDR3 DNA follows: TGTGCCAGCAGCTCCCTAGATAATTCACCCCTCCACTTT.

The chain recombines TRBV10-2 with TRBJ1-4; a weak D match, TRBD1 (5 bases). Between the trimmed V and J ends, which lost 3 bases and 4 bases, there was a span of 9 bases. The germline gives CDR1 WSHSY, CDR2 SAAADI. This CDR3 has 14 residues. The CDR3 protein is CASSDSGVNEKLFF. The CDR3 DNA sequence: TGCGCCAGCAGTGATTCGGGGGTTAATGAAAAACTGTTTTTT.

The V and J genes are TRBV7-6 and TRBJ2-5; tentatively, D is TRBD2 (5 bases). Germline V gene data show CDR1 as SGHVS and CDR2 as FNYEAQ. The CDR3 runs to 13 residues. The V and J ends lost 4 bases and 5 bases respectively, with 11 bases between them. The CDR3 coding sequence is TGTGCCAGCAGCTCACTAGTGAGGGAGACCCAGTACTTC. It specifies CASSSLVRETQYF. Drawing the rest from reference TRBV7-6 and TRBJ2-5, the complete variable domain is GAGVSQSPRYKVTKRGQDVALRCDPISGHVSLYWYRQALGQGPEFLTYFNYEAQQDKSGLPNDRFSAERPEGSISTLTIQRTEQRDSAMYRCASSSLVRETQYFGPGTRLLVL.

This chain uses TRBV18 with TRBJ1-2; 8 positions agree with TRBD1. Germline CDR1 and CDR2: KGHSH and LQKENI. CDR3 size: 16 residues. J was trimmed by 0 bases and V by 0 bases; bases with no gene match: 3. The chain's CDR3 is CASSPPGQAANYGYTF. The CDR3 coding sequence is TGTGCCAGCTCACCACCGGGACAGGCGGCTAACTATGGCTACACCTTC.

The CDR3 DNA follows: TGTGCCAGCAGCCCAGGGCATGGAGATACGCAGTATTTT. Translating gives CASSPGHGDTQYF. The chain couples TRBV9 to TRBJ2-3, with D possibly being TRBD1 (5 bases). The CDR3 is made up of 13 amino acids. Trimming took 4 bases from V and 5 from J, leaving 11 bases between them. Germline CDR1 is SGDLS and CDR2 is YYNGEE.

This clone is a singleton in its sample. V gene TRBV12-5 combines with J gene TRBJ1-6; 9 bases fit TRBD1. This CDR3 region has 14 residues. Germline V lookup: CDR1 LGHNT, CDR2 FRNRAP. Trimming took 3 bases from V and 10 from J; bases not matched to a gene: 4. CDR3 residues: CASGFGTGNSPLHF. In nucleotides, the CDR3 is TGTGCTAGTGGTTTTGGGACAGGGAACTCACCCCTCCACTTT.